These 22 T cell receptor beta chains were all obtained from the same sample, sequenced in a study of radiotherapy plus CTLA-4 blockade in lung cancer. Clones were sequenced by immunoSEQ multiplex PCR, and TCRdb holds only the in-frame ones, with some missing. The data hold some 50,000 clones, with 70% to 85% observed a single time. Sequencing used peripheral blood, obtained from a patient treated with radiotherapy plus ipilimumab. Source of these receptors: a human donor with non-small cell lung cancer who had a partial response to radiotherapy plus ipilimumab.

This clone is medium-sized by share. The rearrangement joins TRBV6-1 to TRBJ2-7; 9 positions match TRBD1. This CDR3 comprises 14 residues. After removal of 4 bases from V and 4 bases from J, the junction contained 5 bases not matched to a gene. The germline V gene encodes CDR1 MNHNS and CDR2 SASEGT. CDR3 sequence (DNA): TGTGCCAGCAGTGGTTCGGACAGGGGATACGAGCAGTACTTC. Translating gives CASSGSDRGYEQYF.

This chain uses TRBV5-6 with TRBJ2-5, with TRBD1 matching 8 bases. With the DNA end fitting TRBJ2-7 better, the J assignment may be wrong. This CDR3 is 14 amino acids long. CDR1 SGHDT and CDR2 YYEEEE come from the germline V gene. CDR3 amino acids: CASSFLTGDYEQYF. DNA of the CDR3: TGTGCCAGCAGCTTCTTGACAGGGGACTACGAGCAGTACTTC.

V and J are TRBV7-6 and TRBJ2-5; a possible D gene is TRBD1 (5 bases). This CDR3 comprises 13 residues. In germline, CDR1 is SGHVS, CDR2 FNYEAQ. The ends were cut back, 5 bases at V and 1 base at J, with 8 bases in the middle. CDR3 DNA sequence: TGTGCCAGCAGCGCGACAGTCCAAGAGACCCAGTACTTC. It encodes CASSATVQETQYF. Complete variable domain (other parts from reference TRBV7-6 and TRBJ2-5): GAGVSQSPRYKVTKRGQDVALRCDPISGHVSLYWYRQALGQGPEFLTYFNYEAQQDKSGLPNDRFSAERPEGSISTLTIQRTEQRDSAMYRCASSATVQETQYFGPGTRLLVL.

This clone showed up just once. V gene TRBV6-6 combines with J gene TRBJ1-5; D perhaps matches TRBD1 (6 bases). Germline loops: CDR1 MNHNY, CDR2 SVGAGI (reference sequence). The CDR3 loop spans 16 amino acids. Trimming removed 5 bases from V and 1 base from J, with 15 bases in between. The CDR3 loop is CASSDLTGKSNQPQHF. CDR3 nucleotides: TGTGCCAGCAGTGACTTAACAGGGAAAAGCAATCAGCCCCAGCATTTT.

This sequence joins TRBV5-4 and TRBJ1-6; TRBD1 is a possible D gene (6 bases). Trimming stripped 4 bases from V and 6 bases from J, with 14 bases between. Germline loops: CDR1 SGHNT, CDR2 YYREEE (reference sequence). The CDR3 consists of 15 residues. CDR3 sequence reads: CASSRDRSRNSPLHF. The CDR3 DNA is TGTGCCAGCAGCCGCGACAGGTCCCGTAATTCACCCCTCCACTTT.

DNA of the CDR3: TGTGCCACCAGCAACAGGGACCCGGCACTCGGTGTGAACACTGAAGCTTTCTTT. It yields the protein CATSNRDPALGVNTEAFF. The chain combines TRBV15 with TRBJ1-1; perhaps TRBD1 as D (6 bases). Between the trimmed V and J ends, which lost 4 bases and 0 bases, there was a span of 21 bases. CDR1 is LNHNV, CDR2 YYDKDF, per germline (reference sequence). The CDR3 spans 18 residues.

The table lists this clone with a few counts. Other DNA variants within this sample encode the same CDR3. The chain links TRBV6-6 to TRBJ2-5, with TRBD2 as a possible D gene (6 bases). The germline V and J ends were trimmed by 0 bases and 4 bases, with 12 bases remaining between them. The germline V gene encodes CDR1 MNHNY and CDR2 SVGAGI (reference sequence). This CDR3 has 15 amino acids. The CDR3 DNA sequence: TGTGCCAGCAGTTACTCGAGTGGGGGGACAGAGACCCAGTACTTC. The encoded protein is CASSYSSGGTETQYF.

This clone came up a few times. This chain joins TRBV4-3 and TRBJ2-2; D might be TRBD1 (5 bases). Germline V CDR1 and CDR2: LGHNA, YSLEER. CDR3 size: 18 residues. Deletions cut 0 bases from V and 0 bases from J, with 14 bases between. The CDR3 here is CASSQDGAGVSNTGELFF. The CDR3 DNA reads TGCGCCAGCAGCCAAGATGGGGCAGGCGTTTCGAACACCGGGGAGCTGTTTTTT.

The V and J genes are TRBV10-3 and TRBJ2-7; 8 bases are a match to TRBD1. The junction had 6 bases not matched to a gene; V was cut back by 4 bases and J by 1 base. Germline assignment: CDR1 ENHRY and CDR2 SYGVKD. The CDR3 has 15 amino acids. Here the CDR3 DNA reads TGTGCCATCAGTGTCGCCGGGACAGGATCCTACGAGCAGTACTTC. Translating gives CAISVAGTGSYEQYF.

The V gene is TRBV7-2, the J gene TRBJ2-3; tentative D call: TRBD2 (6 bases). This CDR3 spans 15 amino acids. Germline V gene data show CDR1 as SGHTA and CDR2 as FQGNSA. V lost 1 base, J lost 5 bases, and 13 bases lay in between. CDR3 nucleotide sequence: TGTGCCAGCAGCTTAGGCCGACTAGTGGGAGATACGCAGTATTTT. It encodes CASSLGRLVGDTQYF.

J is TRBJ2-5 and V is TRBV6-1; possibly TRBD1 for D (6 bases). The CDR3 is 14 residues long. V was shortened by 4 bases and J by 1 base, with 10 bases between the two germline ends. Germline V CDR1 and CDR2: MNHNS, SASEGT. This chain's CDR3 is CASSAGTFQETQYF. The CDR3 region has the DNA TGTGCCAGCAGTGCTGGGACATTCCAAGAGACCCAGTACTTC.

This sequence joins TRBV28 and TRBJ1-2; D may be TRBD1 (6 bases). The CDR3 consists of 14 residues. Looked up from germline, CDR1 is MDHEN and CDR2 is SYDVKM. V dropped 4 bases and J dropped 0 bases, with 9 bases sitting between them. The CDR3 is CASSSGAPNYGYTF. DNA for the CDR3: TGTGCCAGCAGTTCAGGGGCCCCTAACTATGGCTACACCTTC.

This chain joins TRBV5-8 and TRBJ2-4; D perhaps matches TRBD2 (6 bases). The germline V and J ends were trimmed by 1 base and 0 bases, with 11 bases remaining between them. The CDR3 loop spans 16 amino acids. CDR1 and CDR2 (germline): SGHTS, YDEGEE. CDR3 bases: TGTGCCAGCAGCTTGAAGGGCGGGATAGCCAAAAACATTCAGTACTTC. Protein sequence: CASSLKGGIAKNIQYF.

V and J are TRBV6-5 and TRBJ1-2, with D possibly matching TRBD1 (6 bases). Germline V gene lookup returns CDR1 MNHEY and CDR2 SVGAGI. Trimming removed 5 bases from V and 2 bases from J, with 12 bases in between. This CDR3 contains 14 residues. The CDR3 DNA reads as TGTGCCAGCAGTATCGGACAGAGGAACTATGGCTACACCTTC. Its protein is CASSIGQRNYGYTF.

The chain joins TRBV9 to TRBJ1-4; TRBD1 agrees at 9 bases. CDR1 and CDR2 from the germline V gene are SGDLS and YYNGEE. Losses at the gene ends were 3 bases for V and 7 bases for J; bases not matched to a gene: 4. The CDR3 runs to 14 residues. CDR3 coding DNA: TGTGCCAGCAGCGCCGGACAGGGGTCTGAAAAACTGTTTTTT. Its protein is CASSAGQGSEKLFF.

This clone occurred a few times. The CDR3 bases are TGTGCCAGCAGCGTAGGCGCTTTACGAAACACCATATATTTT. Its protein product is CASSVGALRNTIYF. The chain couples TRBV9 to TRBJ1-3; D gene uncertain. Trimming left V 0 bases short and J 5 bases short, with 9 bases between. CDR1 and CDR2 (germline): SGDLS, YYNGEE. CDR3 length: 14 amino acids.

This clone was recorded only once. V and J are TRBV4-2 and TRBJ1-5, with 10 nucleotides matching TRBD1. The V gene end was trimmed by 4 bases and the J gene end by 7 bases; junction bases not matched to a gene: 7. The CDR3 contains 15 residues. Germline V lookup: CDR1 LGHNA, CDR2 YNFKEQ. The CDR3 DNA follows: TGTGCCAGCAGCCGCCAAGGGACAGGGGACCAGCCCCAGCATTTT. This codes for CASSRQGTGDQPQHF.

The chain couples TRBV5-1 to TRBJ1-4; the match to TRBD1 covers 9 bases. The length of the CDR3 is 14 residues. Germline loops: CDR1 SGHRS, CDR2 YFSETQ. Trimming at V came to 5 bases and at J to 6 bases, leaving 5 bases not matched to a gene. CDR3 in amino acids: CASRPTGGYEKLFF. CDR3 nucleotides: TGCGCCAGCAGGCCGACAGGGGGATATGAAAAACTGTTTTTT.

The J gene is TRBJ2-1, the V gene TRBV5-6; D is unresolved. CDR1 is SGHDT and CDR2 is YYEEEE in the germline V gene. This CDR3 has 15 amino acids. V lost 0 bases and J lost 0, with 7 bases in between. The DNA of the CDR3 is TGTGCCAGCAGCTTGGCCCCGGGCTCCTACAATGAGCAGTTCTTC. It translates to CASSLAPGSYNEQFF.

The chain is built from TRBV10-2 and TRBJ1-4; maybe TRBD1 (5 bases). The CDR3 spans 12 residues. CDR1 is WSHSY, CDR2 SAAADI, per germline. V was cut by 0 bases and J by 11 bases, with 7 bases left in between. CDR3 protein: CASSESGVKLFF. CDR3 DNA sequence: TGCGCCAGCAGTGAGTCAGGGGTTAAACTGTTTTTT.

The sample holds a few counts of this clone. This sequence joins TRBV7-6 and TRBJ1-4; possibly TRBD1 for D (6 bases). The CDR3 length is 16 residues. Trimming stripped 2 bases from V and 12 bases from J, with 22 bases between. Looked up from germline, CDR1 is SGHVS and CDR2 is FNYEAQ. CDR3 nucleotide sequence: TGTGCCAGCAGCTTACTTGGCAGAGCCCCGGCAGGGGAACTGTTTTTT. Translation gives CASSLLGRAPAGELFF. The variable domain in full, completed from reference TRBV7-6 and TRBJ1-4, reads GAGVSQSPRYKVTKRGQDVALRCDPISGHVSLYWYRQALGQGPEFLTYFNYEAQQDKSGLPNDRFSAERPEGSISTLTIQRTEQRDSAMYRCASSLLGRAPAGELFFGSGTQLSVL.

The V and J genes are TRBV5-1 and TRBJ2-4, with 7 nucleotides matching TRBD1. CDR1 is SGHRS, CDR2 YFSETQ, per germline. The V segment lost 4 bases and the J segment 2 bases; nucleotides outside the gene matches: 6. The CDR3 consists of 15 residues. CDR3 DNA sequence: TGCGCCAGCAGCACTACACAGGGGTCCAAAAACATTCAGTACTTC. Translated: CASSTTQGSKNIQYF.